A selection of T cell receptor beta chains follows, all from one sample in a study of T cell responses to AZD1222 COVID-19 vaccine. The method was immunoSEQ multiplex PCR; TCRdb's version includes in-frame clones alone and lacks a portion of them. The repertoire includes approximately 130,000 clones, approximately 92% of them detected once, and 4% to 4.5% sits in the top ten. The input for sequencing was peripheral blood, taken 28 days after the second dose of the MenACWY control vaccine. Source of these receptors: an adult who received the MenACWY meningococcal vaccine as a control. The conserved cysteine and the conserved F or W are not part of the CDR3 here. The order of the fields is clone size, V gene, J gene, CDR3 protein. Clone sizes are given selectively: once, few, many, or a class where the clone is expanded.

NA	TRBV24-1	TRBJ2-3	ATSGSSGKATDTQY
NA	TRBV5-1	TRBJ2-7	ASSLSSRNEQY
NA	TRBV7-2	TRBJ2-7	ASSLRWTSPIEQY
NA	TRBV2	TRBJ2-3	ASTLDTQY
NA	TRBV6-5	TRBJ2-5	ASSYAGGRRETQY
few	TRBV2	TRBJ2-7	ASKVGHSEQY
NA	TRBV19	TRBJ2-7	ASSMGGTAGVDEQY
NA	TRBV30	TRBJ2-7	AWSVFAWRVEEYEQY
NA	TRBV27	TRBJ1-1	ASSLSLTGNTEAF
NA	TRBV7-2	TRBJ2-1	ASSFTSGRSYNEQF
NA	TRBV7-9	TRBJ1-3	ASRWGVVSGNTIY
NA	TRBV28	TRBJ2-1	ASSFGLNEQF
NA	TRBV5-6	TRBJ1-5	ASSLRQGQNQPQH
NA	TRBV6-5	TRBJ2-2	ASSWGGNTGELF
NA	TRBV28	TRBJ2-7	ASSLQGYEQY
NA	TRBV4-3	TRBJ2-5	ASSQGDKIQETQY
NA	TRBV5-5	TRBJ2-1	ASSLAAGAYNEQF
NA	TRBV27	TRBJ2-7	ASSLRGASSYEQY
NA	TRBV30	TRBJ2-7	AWSVGFGAKSYEQY
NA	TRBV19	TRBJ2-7	ASSIVASGNYEQY
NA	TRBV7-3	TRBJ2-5	ASSLSSGRTETQY
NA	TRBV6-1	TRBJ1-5	ASSEPNRNYQPQH
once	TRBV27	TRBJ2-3	ATKRENLADTQY
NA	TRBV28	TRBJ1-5	ASSSKIPNQPQH
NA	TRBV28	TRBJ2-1	ATATGASNEQF
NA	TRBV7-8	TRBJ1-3	ASSRGTGGGNTIY
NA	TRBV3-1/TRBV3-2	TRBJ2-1	ASSQRYNEQF
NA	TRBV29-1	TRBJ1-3	SGGSGNTIY
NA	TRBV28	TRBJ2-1	ASSPRLAGGPHDEQF
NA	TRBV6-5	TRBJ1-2	ASSSRGVGYGYT
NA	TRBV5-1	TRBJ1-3	ASSSSYSGVRSGNTIY
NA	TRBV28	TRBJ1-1	ASGPAGGTEAF
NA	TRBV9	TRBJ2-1	ASSLSGAGHYNEQF
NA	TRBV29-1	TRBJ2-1	SVVWGGFSGSGLFNEQF
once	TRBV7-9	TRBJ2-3	ASSFSEGADTQY
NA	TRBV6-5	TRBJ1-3	ASSYEQGARNTIY
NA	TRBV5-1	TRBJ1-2	ASSFEGGGYGYT
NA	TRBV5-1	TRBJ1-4	ASSLPDAGTGGSANEKLF
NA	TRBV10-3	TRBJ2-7	AIRDSPSSYEQY
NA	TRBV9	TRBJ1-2	ASSVAEGLGGYT
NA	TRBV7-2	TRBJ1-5	ASSSGWDLSNQPQH
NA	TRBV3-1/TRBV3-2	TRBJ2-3	ASSQDLQGEGDTQY
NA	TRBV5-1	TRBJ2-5	ASSLAGTGPGETQY
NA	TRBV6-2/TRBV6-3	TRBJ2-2	ASSRDTNTGELF
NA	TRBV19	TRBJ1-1	ASTQDRWNTEAF
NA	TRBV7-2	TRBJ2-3	ASSLIAGISTDTQY
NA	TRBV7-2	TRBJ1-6	ASKLPGQGQSPLH
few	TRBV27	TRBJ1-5	ASSRAFSNQPQH
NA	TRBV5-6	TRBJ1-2	ASSLAAWGYT
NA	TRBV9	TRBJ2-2	ATGLATGELF
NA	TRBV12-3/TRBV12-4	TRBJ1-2	ASSLGWGYT
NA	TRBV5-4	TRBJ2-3	ASSFGGAGDTQY